The 11 T cell receptor beta chains below were found in one sample sequenced in a study of patients and donors after allogeneic stem cell transplantation. TCRdb re-called the RT-PCR reads with MiXCR, one entry per CDR3 protein. The sample has some 200,000 distinct CDR3 sequences; approximately 41% are singletons. The sequencing sample was made of blood, either unsorted or a sorted T cell fraction (not recorded which). The receptors were gathered from a human donor who was either an allogeneic HSCT recipient or a stem cell or donor lymphocyte infusion donor (not recorded which). It is not recorded whose cells these are; they may come from a transplant donor.

V and J are TRBV5-1 and TRBJ2-3, with 10 nucleotides matching TRBD2. The germline CDR1 and CDR2 sequences are SGHRS and YFSETQ. V trimming: 2 bases; J trimming: 2 bases; junction bases outside the gene matches: 5. CDR3 length: 16 amino acids. As DNA, the CDR3 is TGCGCCAGCAGCTTTGGACTAGCGGTAATCACAGATACGCAGTATTTT. As protein: CASSFGLAVITDTQYF.

V gene TRBV28 combines with J gene TRBJ1-1; D is perhaps TRBD1 (5 bases). The CDR3 length is 15 residues. Trimming shortened V by 3 bases and J by 1 base, and 12 bases separated the two germline ends. Germline CDR1 is MDHEN and CDR2 is SYDVKM. CDR3 sequence (DNA): TGTGCCAGCAGTTTTTCCGGGGGATCGAACACTGAAGCTTTCTTT. Encoded protein: CASSFSGGSNTEAFF.

This clonotype appeared a few times. The CDR3 DNA reads TGTGCCAGCAGTTTGGATCCTCCTAGGGGAATTACTGGAAACACCATATATTTT. This translates into CASSLDPPRGITGNTIYF. This chain connects TRBV27 to TRBJ1-3, with D perhaps TRBD1 (5 bases). Trimming shortened V by 3 bases and J by 2 bases, and 20 bases separated the two germline ends. The V gene's germline CDR1 is MNHEY and CDR2 SMNVEV (reference sequence). The CDR3 length is 18 residues.

This sequence joins TRBV5-6 and TRBJ1-2, with D tentatively TRBD1 (6 bases). Trimming stripped 5 bases from V and 4 bases from J, with 12 bases between. The CDR3 length is 13 residues. CDR1 and CDR2 from the germline V gene are SGHDT and YYEEEE. CDR3: CASSPLGAYGYTF. The CDR3 coding sequence is TGTGCCAGCAGTCCTCTGGGGGCCTATGGCTACACCTTC.

In this sample, this clonotype turned up a few times. The chain has TRBV6-5 and TRBJ1-4; D is perhaps TRBD1 (5 bases). The V gene lost 4 bases and the J gene lost 4 bases, with 19 bases spanning the gap. Germline V CDR1 and CDR2: MNHEY, SVGAGI. The CDR3 sequence is 17 residues long. CDR3 in DNA: TGTGCCAGCAGTTCCCTACCGGGGGAGCCCCATAATGAAAAACTGTTTTTT. Translation: CASSSLPGEPHNEKLFF.

This clonotype turned up a few times. The V call is TRBV6-2 or TRBV6-3, the J call TRBJ1-1, with D tentatively TRBD1 (5 bases). The CDR3 runs 14 residues. V dropped 7 bases and J dropped 1 base, with 13 bases sitting between them. Germline CDR1 MNHEY, CDR2 SVGEGT. This CDR3 is CASTTGLRNTEAFF. The CDR3 DNA reads as TGTGCCAGCACCACGGGGCTTAGGAACACTGAAGCTTTCTTT.

This chain uses TRBV25-1 with TRBJ1-1; 8 bases are shared with TRBD1. The CDR3 sequence is 14 residues long. J lost 4 bases, V lost 8 bases, and 9 bases had no gene match. Germline values: CDR1 MGHDK, CDR2 SYGVNS. CDR3 region: CASAQYTGGTEAFF. In DNA, the CDR3 is TGTGCCAGCGCACAATATACAGGGGGCACTGAAGCTTTCTTT.

The rearrangement links TRBV15 to TRBJ1-1, with 9 bases matching TRBD1. Losses at the gene ends were 3 bases for V and 5 bases for J; bases not matched to a gene: 10. The CDR3 totals 16 residues. Germline CDR1 LNHNV, CDR2 YYDKDF (reference sequence). CDR3 amino acids: CATSSGLGQGITEAFF. In DNA, the CDR3 is TGTGCCACCAGCAGTGGGTTGGGACAGGGAATAACTGAAGCTTTCTTT.

This clonotype appeared many times. The chain is built from TRBV7-9 and TRBJ1-6, with unresolved D. The V end lost 5 bases, the J end lost 6 bases, and 11 bases lay between the germline ends. CDR3 length equals 14 residues. CDR1 is SEHNR, CDR2 FQNEAQ, per germline (reference sequence). Here the CDR3 reads CASSPGGTNSPLHF. The DNA for the CDR3 is TGTGCCAGCAGCCCAGGAGGCACTAATTCACCCCTCCACTTT.

This clonotype showed up just a few times. CDR3 sequence reads: CASSDDSWKSPNYGYTF. In DNA form, the CDR3 reads TGTGCCAGCAGTGATGACAGCTGGAAGTCCCCTAACTATGGCTACACCTTC. The chain is built from TRBV6-1 and TRBJ1-2, with D maybe TRBD1 (5 bases). CDR1 MNHNS and CDR2 SASEGT come from the germline V gene. Trimming pared 3 bases from V and 0 bases from J, leaving 17 bases between. This CDR3 has 17 residues.

This clonotype was found once. This chain joins TRBV20-1 and TRBJ2-1, with 10 positions matching TRBD2. This CDR3 spans 16 amino acids. V gave up 4 bases and J gave up 6 bases; unmatched junction bases: 12. Germline V lookup: CDR1 DFQATT, CDR2 SNEGSKA (reference sequence). The CDR3 spells CSATAHLAGAFNEQFF. Written as DNA, the CDR3 is TGCAGTGCTACCGCCCACCTAGCGGGAGCCTTCAATGAGCAGTTCTTC.